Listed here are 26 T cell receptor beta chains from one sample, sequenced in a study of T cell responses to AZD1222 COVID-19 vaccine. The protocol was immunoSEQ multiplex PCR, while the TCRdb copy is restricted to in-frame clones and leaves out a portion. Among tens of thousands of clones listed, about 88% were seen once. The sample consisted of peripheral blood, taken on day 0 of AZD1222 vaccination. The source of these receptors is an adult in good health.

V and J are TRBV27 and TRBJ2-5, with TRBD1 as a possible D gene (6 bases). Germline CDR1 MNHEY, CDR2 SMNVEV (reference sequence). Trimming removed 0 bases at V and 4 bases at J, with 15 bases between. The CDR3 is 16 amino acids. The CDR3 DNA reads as TGTGCCAGCAGTTTATCGGGACAAAGTGCTCGAGAGACCCAGTACTTC. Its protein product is CASSLSGQSARETQYF.

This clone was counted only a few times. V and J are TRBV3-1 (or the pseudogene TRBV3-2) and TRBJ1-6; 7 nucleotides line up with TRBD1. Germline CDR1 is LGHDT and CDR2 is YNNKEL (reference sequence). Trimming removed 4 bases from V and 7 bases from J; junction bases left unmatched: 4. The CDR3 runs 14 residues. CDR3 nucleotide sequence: TGTGCCAGCAGCCCTCAAGGGGGCAATTCACCCCTCCACTTT. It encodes CASSPQGGNSPLHF.

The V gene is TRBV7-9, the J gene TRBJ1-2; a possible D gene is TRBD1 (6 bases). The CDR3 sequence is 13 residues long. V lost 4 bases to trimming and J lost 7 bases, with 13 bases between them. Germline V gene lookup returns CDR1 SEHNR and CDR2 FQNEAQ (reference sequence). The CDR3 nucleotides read TGTGCCAGCAGCTCTACAGGGACGGCTGGCTACACCTTC. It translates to CASSSTGTAGYTF.

Here the CDR3 reads CASSQDLRLYNEQFF. The CDR3, as DNA: TGTGCCAGCAGCCAAGACCTTCGACTTTACAATGAGCAGTTCTTC. This chain links TRBV7-9 with TRBJ2-1; D remains ambiguous. Germline assignment: CDR1 SEHNR and CDR2 FQNEAQ (reference sequence). The ends were cut back, 5 bases at V and 4 bases at J, with 15 bases in the middle. The CDR3 has 15 residues.

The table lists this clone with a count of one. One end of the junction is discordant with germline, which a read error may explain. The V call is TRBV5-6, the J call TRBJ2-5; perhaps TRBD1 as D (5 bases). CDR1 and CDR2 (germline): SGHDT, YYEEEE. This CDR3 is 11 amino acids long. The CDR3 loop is CASNLMTDSDF. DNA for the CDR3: TGTGCCAGCAACCTTATGACAGACAGTGACTTC.

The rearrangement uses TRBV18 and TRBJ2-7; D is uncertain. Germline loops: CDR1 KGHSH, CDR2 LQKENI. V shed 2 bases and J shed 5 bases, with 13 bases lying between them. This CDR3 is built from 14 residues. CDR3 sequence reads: CASSPASSPHEQYF. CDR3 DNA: TGTGCCAGCTCACCAGCTAGTTCTCCGCACGAGCAGTACTTC.

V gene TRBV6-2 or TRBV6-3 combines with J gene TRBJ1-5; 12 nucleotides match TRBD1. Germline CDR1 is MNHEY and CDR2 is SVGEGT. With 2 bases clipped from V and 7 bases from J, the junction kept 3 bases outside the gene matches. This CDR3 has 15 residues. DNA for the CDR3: TGTGCCAGCAGTTACGGGACAGGGGGCAGGCAGCCCCAGCATTTT. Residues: CASSYGTGGRQPQHF.

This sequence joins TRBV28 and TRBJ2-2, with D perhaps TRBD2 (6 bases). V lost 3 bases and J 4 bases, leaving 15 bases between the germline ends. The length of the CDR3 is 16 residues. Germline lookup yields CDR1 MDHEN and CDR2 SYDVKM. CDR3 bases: TGTGCCAGCAGTTTCTCGGGAGCAGGGTTCACCGGGGAGCTGTTTTTT. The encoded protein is CASSFSGAGFTGELFF. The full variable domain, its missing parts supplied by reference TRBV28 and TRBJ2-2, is DVKVTQSSRYLVKRTGEKVFLECVQDMDHENMFWYRQDPGLGLRLIYFSYDVKMKEKGDIPEGYSVSREKKERFSLILESASTNQTSMYLCASSFSGAGFTGELFFGEGSRLTVL.

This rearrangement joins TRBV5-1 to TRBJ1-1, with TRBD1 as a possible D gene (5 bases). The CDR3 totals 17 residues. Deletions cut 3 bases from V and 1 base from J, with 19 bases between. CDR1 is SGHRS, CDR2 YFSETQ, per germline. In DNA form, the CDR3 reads TGCGCCAGCAGCTGGAGCCGGGACCTCGGTAGGAACACTGAAGCTTTCTTT. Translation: CASSWSRDLGRNTEAFF.

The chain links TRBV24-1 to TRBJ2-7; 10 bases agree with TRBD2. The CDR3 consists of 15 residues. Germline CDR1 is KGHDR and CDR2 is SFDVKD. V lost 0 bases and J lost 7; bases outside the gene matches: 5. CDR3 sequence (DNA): TGTGCCACCAGTGATTTGCGTAGGACTAGCGGTGAGCAGTACTTC. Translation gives CATSDLRRTSGEQYF.

CDR3 region: CASSYSWQGESGYTF. DNA for the CDR3: TGTGCCAGCAGTTACTCATGGCAGGGAGAGAGTGGCTACACCTTC. This chain joins TRBV6-5 and TRBJ1-2; D might be TRBD1 (5 bases). The CDR3 contains 15 residues. Per germline, CDR1 MNHEY and CDR2 SVGAGI. V was shortened by 0 bases and J by 7 bases, with 15 bases between the two germline ends.

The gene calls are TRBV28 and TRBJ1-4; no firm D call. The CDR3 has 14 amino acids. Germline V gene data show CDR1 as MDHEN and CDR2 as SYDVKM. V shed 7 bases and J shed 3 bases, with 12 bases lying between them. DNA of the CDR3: TGTGCCAGCACCATGACCCAGTCTAATGAAAAACTGTTTTTT. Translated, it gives CASTMTQSNEKLFF.

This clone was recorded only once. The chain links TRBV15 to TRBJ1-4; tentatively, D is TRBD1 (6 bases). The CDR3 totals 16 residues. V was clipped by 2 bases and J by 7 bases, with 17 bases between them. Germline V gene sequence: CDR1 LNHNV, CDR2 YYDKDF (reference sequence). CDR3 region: CATSRPYRGGGEKLFF. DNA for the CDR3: TGTGCCACCAGCAGACCCTACCGCGGGGGCGGTGAAAAACTGTTTTTT. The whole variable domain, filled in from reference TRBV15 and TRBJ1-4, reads DAMVIQNPRYQVTQFGKPVTLSCSQTLNHNVMYWYQQKSSQAPKLLFHYYDKDFNNEADTPDNFQSRRPNTSFCFLDIRSPGLGDTAMYLCATSRPYRGGGEKLFFGSGTQLSVL.

The CDR3: CASRSGTSGPGETQYF. DNA of the CDR3: TGTGCCAGCAGGTCCGGGACTAGCGGCCCGGGGGAGACCCAGTACTTC. This chain uses TRBV5-5 with TRBJ2-5; 11 bases agree with TRBD2. The ends lost 5 bases at V and 5 bases at J; junction bases unmatched: 11. Germline V gene data show CDR1 as SGHKS and CDR2 as YYEKEE (reference sequence). CDR3 length: 16 amino acids.

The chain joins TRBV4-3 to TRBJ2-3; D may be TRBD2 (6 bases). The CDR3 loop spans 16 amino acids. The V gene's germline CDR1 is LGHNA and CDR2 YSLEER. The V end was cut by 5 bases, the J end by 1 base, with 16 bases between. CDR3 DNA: TGCGCCAGCAGCTCCCAGAAGGGCGGGGGCACAGATACGCAGTATTTT. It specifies CASSSQKGGGTDTQYF.

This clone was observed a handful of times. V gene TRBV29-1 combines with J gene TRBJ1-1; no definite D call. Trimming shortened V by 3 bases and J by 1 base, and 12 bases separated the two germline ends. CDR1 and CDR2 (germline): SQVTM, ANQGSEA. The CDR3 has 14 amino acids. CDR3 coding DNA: TGCAGCGTTGAGGGATATCCGGGGAACACTGAAGCTTTCTTT. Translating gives CSVEGYPGNTEAFF.

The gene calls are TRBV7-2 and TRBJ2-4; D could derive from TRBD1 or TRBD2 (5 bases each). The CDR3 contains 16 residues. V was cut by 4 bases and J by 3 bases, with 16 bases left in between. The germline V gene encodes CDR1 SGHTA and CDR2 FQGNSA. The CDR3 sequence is CASSSAGAGYKNIQYF. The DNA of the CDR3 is TGTGCCAGCAGCTCCGCCGGGGCGGGCTACAAAAACATTCAGTACTTC.

CDR3: CASSPQGAGNTGELFF. Written as DNA, the CDR3 is TGTGCCAGCAGTCCTCAGGGGGCGGGGAACACCGGGGAGCTGTTTTTT. V and J are TRBV6-4 and TRBJ2-2, with TRBD1 matching over 8 bases. Per the germline V gene, CDR1 is MRHNA and CDR2 is SNTAGT. Trimming removed 5 bases from V and 1 base from J; junction bases left unmatched: 6. The CDR3 consists of 16 residues.

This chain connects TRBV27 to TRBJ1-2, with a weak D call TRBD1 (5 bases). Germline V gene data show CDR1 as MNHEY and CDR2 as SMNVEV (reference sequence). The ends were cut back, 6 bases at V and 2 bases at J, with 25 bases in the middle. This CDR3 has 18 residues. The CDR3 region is CASRTLIEPGPRNYGYTF. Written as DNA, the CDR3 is TGTGCCAGCAGGACATTGATAGAGCCGGGACCGAGAAACTATGGCTACACCTTC.

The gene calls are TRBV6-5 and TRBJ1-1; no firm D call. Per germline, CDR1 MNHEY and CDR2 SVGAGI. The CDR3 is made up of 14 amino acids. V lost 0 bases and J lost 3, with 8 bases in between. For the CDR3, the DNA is TGTGCCAGCAGTTACTCCCGGCGATACACTGAAGCTTTCTTT. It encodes CASSYSRRYTEAFF.

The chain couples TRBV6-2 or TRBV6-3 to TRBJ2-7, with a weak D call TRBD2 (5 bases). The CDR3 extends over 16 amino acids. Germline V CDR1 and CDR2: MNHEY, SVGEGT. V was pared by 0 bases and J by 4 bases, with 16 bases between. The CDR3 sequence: CASSYSKSFGEYEQYF. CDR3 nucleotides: TGTGCCAGCAGTTACTCGAAATCTTTCGGGGAGTACGAGCAGTACTTC.

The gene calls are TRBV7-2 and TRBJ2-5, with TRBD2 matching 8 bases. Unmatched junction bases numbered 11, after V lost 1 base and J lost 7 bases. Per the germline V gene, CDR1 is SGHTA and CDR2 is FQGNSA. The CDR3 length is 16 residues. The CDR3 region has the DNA TGTGCCAGCAGCTTAGGTGCCCGGGGGGGAGTGGGGACCCAGTACTTC. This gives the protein CASSLGARGGVGTQYF.

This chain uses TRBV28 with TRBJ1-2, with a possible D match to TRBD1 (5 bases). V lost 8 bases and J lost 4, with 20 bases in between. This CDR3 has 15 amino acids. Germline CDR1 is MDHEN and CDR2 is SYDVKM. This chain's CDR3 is CASGTLGPGVYGYTF. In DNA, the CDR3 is TGTGCCAGCGGTACGTTGGGGCCGGGTGTCTATGGCTACACCTTC.

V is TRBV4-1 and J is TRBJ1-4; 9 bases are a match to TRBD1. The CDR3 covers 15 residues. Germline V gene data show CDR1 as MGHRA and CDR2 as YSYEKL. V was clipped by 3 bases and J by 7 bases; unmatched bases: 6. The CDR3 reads CASSQAAGQGEKLFF. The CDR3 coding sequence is TGCGCCAGCAGCCAGGCCGCGGGACAGGGTGAAAAACTGTTTTTT.

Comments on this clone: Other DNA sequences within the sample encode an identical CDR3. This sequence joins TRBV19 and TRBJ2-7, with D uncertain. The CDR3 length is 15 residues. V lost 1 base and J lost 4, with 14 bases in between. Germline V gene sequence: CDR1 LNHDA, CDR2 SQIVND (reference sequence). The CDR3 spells CASSIAPRRGYEQYF. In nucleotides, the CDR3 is TGTGCCAGTAGTATAGCCCCTAGGAGAGGATACGAGCAGTACTTC. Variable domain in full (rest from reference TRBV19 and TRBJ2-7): DGGITQSPKYLFRKEGQNVTLSCEQNLNHDAMYWYRQDPGQGLRLIYYSQIVNDFQKGDIAEGYSVSREKKESFPLTVTSAQKNPTAFYLCASSIAPRRGYEQYFGPGTRLTVT.

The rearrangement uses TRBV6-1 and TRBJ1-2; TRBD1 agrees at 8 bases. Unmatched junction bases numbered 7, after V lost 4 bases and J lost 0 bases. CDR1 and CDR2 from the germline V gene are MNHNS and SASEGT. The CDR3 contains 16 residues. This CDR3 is CASSVLGGQANYGYTF. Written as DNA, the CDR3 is TGTGCCAGCAGTGTACTAGGGGGACAGGCTAACTATGGCTACACCTTC.